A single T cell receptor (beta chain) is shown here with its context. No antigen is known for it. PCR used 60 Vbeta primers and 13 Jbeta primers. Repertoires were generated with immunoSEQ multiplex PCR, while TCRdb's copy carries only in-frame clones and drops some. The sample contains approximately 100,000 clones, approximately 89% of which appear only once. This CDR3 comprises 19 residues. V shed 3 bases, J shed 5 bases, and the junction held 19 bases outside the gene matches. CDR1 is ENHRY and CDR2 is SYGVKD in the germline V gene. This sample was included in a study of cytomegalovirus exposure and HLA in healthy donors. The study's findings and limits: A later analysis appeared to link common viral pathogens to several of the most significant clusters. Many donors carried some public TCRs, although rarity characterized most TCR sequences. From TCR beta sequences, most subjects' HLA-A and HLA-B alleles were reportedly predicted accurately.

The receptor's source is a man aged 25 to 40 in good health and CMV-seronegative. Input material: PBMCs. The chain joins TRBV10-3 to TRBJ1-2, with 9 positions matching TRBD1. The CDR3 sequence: CAISEPQQSRQGVLYGYTF. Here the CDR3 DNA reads TGTGCCATCAGTGAACCACAACAATCGAGACAGGGGGTGTTGTATGGCTACACCTTC.